This is a list of T cell receptor beta chains from one sample in a study of human T cells and chemical hapten exposure. One entry per CDR3 protein results from TCRdb running MiXCR on the RACE reads. The sample comprises over 300,000 distinct CDR3 sequences, around 5.5% of which are singletons, and 2% to 3% rests with the top ten. Sequenced here: whole blood, sampled in connection with sensitization to the hapten diphenylcyclopropenone (DPC). These TCRs come from a woman between 45 and 60 years old with alopecia areata. Some clones in this sample may be carry-over from other donors' samples. Both conserved end residues are part of each CDR3. The order of the fields is CDR3 length, D gene, clone size, V gene, J gene, CDR3 DNA, CDR3 protein. A D gene is named only where the DNA matches it firmly. Size values are once, few and many counts, or a class for expanded clones, and some rows have none.

cdr3_length: 16; d_call: TRBD1; clone_size: NA; v_call: TRBV3-1; j_call: TRBJ2-7; cdr3_nt: TGTGCCAGCAGCTCCCGGACAGGGTCTTTCTCCTACGAGCAGTACTTC; cdr3_aa: CASSSRTGSFSYEQYF
cdr3_length: 15; d_call: NA; clone_size: few; v_call: TRBV28; j_call: TRBJ1-4; cdr3_nt: TGTGCCAGCAGTTTAACGGGCGGCTTTAATGAAAAACTGTTTTTT; cdr3_aa: CASSLTGGFNEKLFF
cdr3_length: 15; d_call: TRBD1; clone_size: NA; v_call: TRBV7-3; j_call: TRBJ1-1; cdr3_nt: TGTGCCAGCAGCACCTACAGGGGGCAGAGGACTGAAGCTTTCTTT; cdr3_aa: CASSTYRGQRTEAFF
cdr3_length: 16; d_call: NA; clone_size: few; v_call: TRBV20-1; j_call: TRBJ2-3; cdr3_nt: TGCAGTGCTAGACCGTCCCAACAGGGAATCACAGATACGCAGTATTTT; cdr3_aa: CSARPSQQGITDTQYF
cdr3_length: 13; d_call: NA; clone_size: few; v_call: TRBV10-3; j_call: TRBJ2-2; cdr3_nt: TGTGCCATCCACAGTATGAACACCGGGGAGCTGTTTTTT; cdr3_aa: CAIHSMNTGELFF
cdr3_length: 13; d_call: NA; clone_size: few; v_call: TRBV30; j_call: TRBJ1-5; cdr3_nt: TGTGCCTGGGGTGACGGGATCAATCAGCCCCAGCATTTT; cdr3_aa: CAWGDGINQPQHF
cdr3_length: 18; d_call: TRBD2; clone_size: many; v_call: TRBV27; j_call: TRBJ2-3; cdr3_nt: TGTGCCAGCAGTTTTGGACTAGCGGGAACGTTGCCCCCAGATACGCAGTATTTT; cdr3_aa: CASSFGLAGTLPPDTQYF
cdr3_length: 14; d_call: TRBD1; clone_size: few; v_call: TRBV30; j_call: TRBJ1-2; cdr3_nt: TGTGCCTGGAGTCCGGGACAGTGGCGGGCTGGCTACACCTTC; cdr3_aa: CAWSPGQWRAGYTF
cdr3_length: 12; d_call: NA; clone_size: many; v_call: TRBV24-1; j_call: TRBJ2-3; cdr3_nt: TGTGCCACGGGCGGGAGCACAGATACGCAGTATTTT; cdr3_aa: CATGGSTDTQYF
cdr3_length: 14; d_call: NA; clone_size: NA; v_call: TRBV20-1; j_call: TRBJ2-1; cdr3_nt: TGCAGTGCTAGAGATGGGAGCGGACGAAATGAGCAGTTCTTC; cdr3_aa: CSARDGSGRNEQFF
cdr3_length: 13; d_call: NA; clone_size: few; v_call: TRBV28; j_call: TRBJ2-2; cdr3_nt: TGTGCCAGCAGTTTGCCCCTAACCGGGGAGCTGTTTTTT; cdr3_aa: CASSLPLTGELFF
cdr3_length: 16; d_call: NA; clone_size: many; v_call: TRBV27; j_call: TRBJ2-7; cdr3_nt: TGTGCCAGCAGTTCCACCTCCCAGTACTGGACCTACGAGCAGTACTTC; cdr3_aa: CASSSTSQYWTYEQYF
cdr3_length: 16; d_call: NA; clone_size: many; v_call: TRBV4-1; j_call: TRBJ2-7; cdr3_nt: TGCGCCAGCAGCACGATTTTAGCGGAGAGCTCCTACGAGCAGTACTTC; cdr3_aa: CASSTILAESSYEQYF
cdr3_length: 16; d_call: NA; clone_size: NA; v_call: TRBV4-1; j_call: TRBJ1-1; cdr3_nt: TGCGCCAGCAGCCAAGTGCTATGGGCGGAGAACACTGAAGCTTTCTTT; cdr3_aa: CASSQVLWAENTEAFF
cdr3_length: 16; d_call: TRBD2; clone_size: few; v_call: TRBV6-1; j_call: TRBJ2-2; cdr3_nt: TGTGCCAGCAGTGAAAGGCGGGGGGGCTCCACCGGGGAGCTGTTTTTT; cdr3_aa: CASSERRGGSTGELFF
cdr3_length: 14; d_call: TRBD2; clone_size: NA; v_call: TRBV20-1; j_call: TRBJ2-7; cdr3_nt: TGCAGTGCTAGTCGAACTAGCGGGAACTACGAGCAGTACTTC; cdr3_aa: CSASRTSGNYEQYF
cdr3_length: 14; d_call: NA; clone_size: many; v_call: TRBV10-3; j_call: TRBJ1-2; cdr3_nt: TGTGCCATCAGCGTGGACGACAAGGGGTATGGCTACACCTTC; cdr3_aa: CAISVDDKGYGYTF
cdr3_length: 16; d_call: NA; clone_size: many; v_call: TRBV3-1; j_call: TRBJ2-5; cdr3_nt: TGTGCCAGCAGCCTTCAGGGGACCAGGGGCGTCGAGACCCAGTACTTC; cdr3_aa: CASSLQGTRGVETQYF
cdr3_length: 12; d_call: NA; clone_size: many; v_call: TRBV12-3/TRBV12-4; j_call: TRBJ2-5; cdr3_nt: TGTGCCAGCAGTCCTCTACAAGAGACCCAGTACTTC; cdr3_aa: CASSPLQETQYF
cdr3_length: 16; d_call: TRBD1; clone_size: NA; v_call: TRBV28; j_call: TRBJ1-3; cdr3_nt: TGTGCCAGCAGTTTAGGAGGACAGGGGTCTGGAAACACCATATATTTT; cdr3_aa: CASSLGGQGSGNTIYF
cdr3_length: 11; d_call: TRBD2; clone_size: many; v_call: TRBV12-3/TRBV12-4; j_call: TRBJ2-2; cdr3_nt: TGTGCCAGCCGGGGGGCCGGGGAGCTGTTTTTT; cdr3_aa: CASRGAGELFF
cdr3_length: 17; d_call: NA; clone_size: few; v_call: TRBV7-6; j_call: TRBJ1-5; cdr3_nt: TGTGCCAGCAGCTTATATGCATTTCCTGGCCCCAATCAGCCCCAGCATTTT; cdr3_aa: CASSLYAFPGPNQPQHF
cdr3_length: 17; d_call: NA; clone_size: many; v_call: TRBV6-5; j_call: TRBJ2-5; cdr3_nt: TGTGCCAGCAGTTACGGGGCAGGCCGTGACCCTCGCGGGACCCAGTACTTC; cdr3_aa: CASSYGAGRDPRGTQYF
cdr3_length: 16; d_call: NA; clone_size: many; v_call: TRBV28; j_call: TRBJ2-7; cdr3_nt: TGTGCCAGCACCACAACCGAAAGCGGCCAAGGAAACGAGCAGTACTTC; cdr3_aa: CASTTTESGQGNEQYF
cdr3_length: 14; d_call: TRBD1; clone_size: few; v_call: TRBV11-2; j_call: TRBJ1-1; cdr3_nt: TGTGCCAGCAGGGCTATACTCAGGGGGGCTGAAGCTTTCTTT; cdr3_aa: CASRAILRGAEAFF
cdr3_length: 13; d_call: TRBD2; clone_size: few; v_call: TRBV5-6; j_call: TRBJ2-7; cdr3_nt: TGTGCCAGCAGGCCCAGCGGGATTCTCGAGCAGTACTTC; cdr3_aa: CASRPSGILEQYF
cdr3_length: 13; d_call: TRBD2; clone_size: NA; v_call: TRBV6-2/TRBV6-3; j_call: TRBJ2-1; cdr3_nt: TGTGCCAGCAGTTTAAGAGCGGGGGTCCAGCAGTTCTTC; cdr3_aa: CASSLRAGVQQFF
cdr3_length: 14; d_call: TRBD1; clone_size: few; v_call: TRBV29-1; j_call: TRBJ1-1; cdr3_nt: TGCAGCGCCCACATACAGGGGGCGAGCTCTGAAGCTTTCTTT; cdr3_aa: CSAHIQGASSEAFF
cdr3_length: 16; d_call: TRBD2; clone_size: few; v_call: TRBV5-1; j_call: TRBJ2-3; cdr3_nt: TGCGCCAGCAGCTCGCCTAGACTAGCGGGGACTGATACGCAGTATTTT; cdr3_aa: CASSSPRLAGTDTQYF
cdr3_length: 14; d_call: TRBD2; clone_size: few; v_call: TRBV9; j_call: TRBJ2-3; cdr3_nt: TGTGCCAGCAGCATAAGACTAGCCCCAGATACGCAGTATTTT; cdr3_aa: CASSIRLAPDTQYF
cdr3_length: 15; d_call: TRBD1; clone_size: few; v_call: TRBV28; j_call: TRBJ2-7; cdr3_nt: TGTGCCAGCAGCCTCCAAGGACAGGGGCGCCACGAGCAGTACTTC; cdr3_aa: CASSLQGQGRHEQYF
cdr3_length: 10; d_call: NA; clone_size: many; v_call: TRBV19; j_call: TRBJ1-1; cdr3_nt: TGTGCCAGTAGCGGGTATGAAGCTTTCTTT; cdr3_aa: CASSGYEAFF
cdr3_length: 14; d_call: NA; clone_size: many; v_call: TRBV7-8; j_call: TRBJ1-4; cdr3_nt: TGTGCCAGCAGCTTAGAGCCAGTTAATGAAAAACTGTTTTTT; cdr3_aa: CASSLEPVNEKLFF
cdr3_length: 16; d_call: NA; clone_size: many; v_call: TRBV15; j_call: TRBJ1-3; cdr3_nt: TGTGCCACCAGCAGAGATAAAAGTCCATCGGGAAACACCATATATTTT; cdr3_aa: CATSRDKSPSGNTIYF
cdr3_length: 16; d_call: TRBD1; clone_size: NA; v_call: TRBV27; j_call: TRBJ1-1; cdr3_nt: TGTGCCAGCAGTAAACCGGGACAGGGGTTCGGCACTGAAGCTTTCTTT; cdr3_aa: CASSKPGQGFGTEAFF
cdr3_length: 16; d_call: NA; clone_size: NA; v_call: TRBV5-1; j_call: TRBJ2-5; cdr3_nt: TGCGCCAGCAGCCTTATCCCAGCCGACAGAAGAGAGACCCAGTACTTC; cdr3_aa: CASSLIPADRRETQYF
cdr3_length: 16; d_call: NA; clone_size: NA; v_call: TRBV24-1; j_call: TRBJ2-1; cdr3_nt: TGTGCCACCAGTGATCACAGGGAGAGCTCCTACAATGAGCAGTTCTTC; cdr3_aa: CATSDHRESSYNEQFF
cdr3_length: 14; d_call: NA; clone_size: many; v_call: TRBV7-9; j_call: TRBJ2-7; cdr3_nt: TGTGCCAGCAGCCTGAGGACGGAACACTACGAGCAGTACTTC; cdr3_aa: CASSLRTEHYEQYF
cdr3_length: 14; d_call: NA; clone_size: NA; v_call: TRBV20-1; j_call: TRBJ2-2; cdr3_nt: TGCAGTGCTAGTGAACAGGGAAGAGCCGGGGAGCTGTTTTTT; cdr3_aa: CSASEQGRAGELFF
cdr3_length: 19; d_call: TRBD2; clone_size: many; v_call: TRBV3-1; j_call: TRBJ2-6; cdr3_nt: TGTGCCAGCAGCCAAGAGGCTAGCGGGGCCCGCTCTGGGGCCAACGTCCTGACTTTC; cdr3_aa: CASSQEASGARSGANVLTF
cdr3_length: 12; d_call: TRBD1; clone_size: few; v_call: TRBV12-3/TRBV12-4; j_call: TRBJ1-2; cdr3_nt: TGTGCCAGCAGTTTCGAGGGGGCCGGCTACACCTTC; cdr3_aa: CASSFEGAGYTF
cdr3_length: 14; d_call: NA; clone_size: few; v_call: TRBV5-1; j_call: TRBJ1-1; cdr3_nt: TGCGCCAGCAGCGCGTTGACAGGTGGCACTGAAGCTTTCTTT; cdr3_aa: CASSALTGGTEAFF
cdr3_length: 15; d_call: NA; clone_size: NA; v_call: TRBV27; j_call: TRBJ2-7; cdr3_nt: TGTGCCAGCAGTCTCGGGACGGCCGTAGGGGACGAGCAGTACTTC; cdr3_aa: CASSLGTAVGDEQYF
cdr3_length: 13; d_call: NA; clone_size: many; v_call: TRBV29-1; j_call: TRBJ1-1; cdr3_nt: TGCAGCGTATACACAGGGATAGACACTGAAGCTTTCTTT; cdr3_aa: CSVYTGIDTEAFF
cdr3_length: 13; d_call: TRBD2; clone_size: many; v_call: TRBV29-1; j_call: TRBJ2-5; cdr3_nt: TGCAGCGTTGATGAAGCGGGGTTTGAGACCCAGTACTTC; cdr3_aa: CSVDEAGFETQYF
cdr3_length: 15; d_call: TRBD1; clone_size: many; v_call: TRBV28; j_call: TRBJ1-6; cdr3_nt: TGTGCCAGCAGTCTATCACAGGGGGGAAATTCACCCCTCCACTTT; cdr3_aa: CASSLSQGGNSPLHF
cdr3_length: 14; d_call: NA; clone_size: many; v_call: TRBV12-3/TRBV12-4; j_call: TRBJ2-5; cdr3_nt: TGTGCCAGCAGTTGGGGGCAGGGACAAGAGACCCAGTACTTC; cdr3_aa: CASSWGQGQETQYF
cdr3_length: 16; d_call: TRBD1; clone_size: NA; v_call: TRBV6-5; j_call: TRBJ1-1; cdr3_nt: TGTGCCAGCAGTTACGGACAGGCTTCAAAAAACACTGAAGCTTTCTTT; cdr3_aa: CASSYGQASKNTEAFF